This T cell receptor (beta chain) was sequenced for a study of shared clonotypes between healthy human individuals (dated by TCRdb to between 2020 and 2021). Broadly, across the study: The cohort comprised two women and a few men aged 18 to 49 years. For each donor, CD4 naive and CD4 memory were each given three plates, CD8 naive was given two plates, and CD8 memory was given one plate. The study deeply sequenced blood TCR repertoires of five healthy adults to estimate repertoire size and the extent of clonotype sharing between individuals. Different laboratories and diverse techniques were used to prepare libraries and sequence TCR repertoires, to increase sequencing depth and limit assay-specific biases. Each donor's leukapheresis produced roughly between roughly 0.85 and 9.5 billion PBMCs.

As to this clone: The antigen it binds to is not known. Base-call qualities are not available, and no considerably larger clone is one nucleotide away.

The donors were healthy, HIV-negative adults who had no recently reported acute infections or vaccinations. Every donor was a Caucasian adult living in Nashville, Tennessee, USA. CD4+ T cells were enriched through magnetic negative selection, after which naive cells were positively selected on CD45RA and the remaining negative fraction served as the memory subset. Blood was obtained by leukapheresis, after which PBMCs were separated by Ficoll-Histopaque density gradient centrifugation and cryopreserved in liquid nitrogen vapor phase. Purity and quantity of every magnetically sorted T cell population were checked by analytical flow cytometry. Each sorted fraction had its genomic DNA isolated and then quantified by UV absorbance on a Nanodrop 2000c. What the authors observed across the whole study: Across a few donors, 5% to 6% of naive CD4, around 3.5% of naive CD8, 2.3% of memory CD4, and approximately 0.4% of memory CD8 clonotypes were shared. Even with the large sequencing depth, rarefaction of the sorted-subset datasets indicated that sequencing was incomplete. Only blood was sampled, and tissue TCR repertoires likely differ from those in blood. Based on pairwise subsampling, the degree of clonotype sharing among donors was expected to be affected by sequencing depth. Because the study included a small number of donors, the genetic and exposure-history diversity represented was limited. Compared with non-shared clonotypes, clonotypes shared by all four sorted-subset donors had higher generation probabilities. Naive subsets generally had larger estimated clonotype richness than memory subsets did.

Using the deep immunoSEQ assay, multiplex PCR amplified TCR CDR3 regions from genomic DNA. Extracted genomic DNA from each cell subset was spread evenly across all wells of several immunoSEQ 96-well plates, with each plate serving as a replicate. For sorted subsets, 200 to 250 ng of genomic DNA, equivalent to some 30,000 T cell genomes, went into each replicate PCR. The purified libraries were quantified using a Qubit 3.0 fluorometer, sized with a Bioanalyzer 2100, and then quantified again using the KAPA Library Quantification kit. Every immunoSEQ 96-well plate was sequenced on a dedicated single-read 150-cycle Illumina NextSeq 550 flow cell. The study's own analysis went as follows. Because the immunoSEQ output included only junctional sequences and no quality scores, the filtering could not be the same as the filtering used for full-length reads. To assign V/J genes and CDR3, sequences were annotated using PyIR, a Python wrapper for IgBLAST v1.9, with IMGT germline references. Reads were filtered out if the reads had weak V/J assignments (E-value above 1e-6), no CDR3, stop codons, out-of-frame junctions, or ambiguous translated residues. V3J clonotypes were defined by identical inferred V gene, J gene, and CDR3 amino acid sequence. To compute the percentage overlap between repertoires, the number of shared unique clonotypes was divided by the size of the smaller repertoire. Repertoire richness was assessed with RTK rarefaction, the Chao1 estimator, and Recon v2.1 estimates of unobserved clonotypes. For all TCRbeta clonotypes obtained by the gDNA method from four donors, generation probabilities were computed with OLGA. TCRdb took this table from immuneACCESS and kept in-frame rearrangements with V and J called. Such tables lack part of the clones; where checked against another copy, unresolved V genes explain under half of the gap, and the rest is unexplained. V, J and clone size derive from that table, while D and trimming were established from the DNA sequence. This sample gives about 1 million clones in total; about 75% of them show up just once. The top ten constitute approximately 1.5% of the sample.

The TCR originated in a man aged 18 to 35 in good health. The sequencing sample was made of memory CD4+ T cells sorted from blood. The meaning of the sample's cell subset or site label: CD45RA-negative fraction.

CDR3 reads: CASKQTGGREQYF. At the DNA level, the sequence is TGTGCCAGCAAGCAAACGGGGGGGCGCGAGCAGTACTTC. The chain is made from TRBV7-9 and TRBJ2-7; 8 middle bases align to TRBD2. CDR1 and CDR2, per the germline V gene (reference sequence), are SEHNR and FQNEAQ. Taken from cysteine to phenylalanine, the CDR3 has 13 residues. Solely the CDR3 DNA is kept, with 39 bases framed from the first base. V loses 7 bases at its end and J loses 6 bases; junction bases beyond the gene matches: 8.